These 2 T cell receptor beta chains came from one sample sequenced in a study of blood T cells in healthy people across ages. With a J-beta primer mix and a sample-barcoded 5' primer, a second PCR ran about 6 to 11 cycles. TCRdb fed the 5' RACE reads into MiXCR, producing one record per CDR3 protein. The sample lists hundreds of thousands of distinct CDR3 sequences, around 48% occurring once. Sequenced input: blood. The receptors were sampled from a man of 80 years or more in good health.

The chain recombines TRBV30 with TRBJ2-7; D is unresolved. V shed 2 bases and J shed 1 base, with 6 bases lying between them. The germline gives CDR1 GTSNPN, CDR2 SVGIG (reference sequence). The CDR3 extends over 12 amino acids. CDR3 sequence reads: CAWSWGSYEQYF. The DNA of the CDR3 is TGTGCCTGGAGTTGGGGATCCTACGAGCAGTACTTC.

The chain carries TRBV6-6 and TRBJ2-1; TRBD2 aligns across 11 bases. CDR1 and CDR2 from the germline V gene are MNHNY and SVGAGI (reference sequence). The CDR3 has 16 residues. With 2 bases clipped from V and 6 bases from J, the junction kept 6 bases outside the gene matches. The CDR3 DNA follows: TGTGCCAGCAGTTACACTGGGACTAGCGGAGGCAATGAGCAGTTCTTC. Its translation is CASSYTGTSGGNEQFF.